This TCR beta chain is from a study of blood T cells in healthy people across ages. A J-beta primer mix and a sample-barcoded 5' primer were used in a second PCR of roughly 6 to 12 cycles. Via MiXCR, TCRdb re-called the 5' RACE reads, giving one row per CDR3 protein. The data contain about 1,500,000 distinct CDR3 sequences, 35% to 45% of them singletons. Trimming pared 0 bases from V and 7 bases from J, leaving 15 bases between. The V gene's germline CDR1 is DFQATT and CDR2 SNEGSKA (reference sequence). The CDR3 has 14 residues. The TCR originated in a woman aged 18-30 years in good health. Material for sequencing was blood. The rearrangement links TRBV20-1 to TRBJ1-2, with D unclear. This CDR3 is CSARDEEGTRGYTF. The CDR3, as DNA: TGCAGTGCTAGAGATGAAGAGGGTACGCGTGGCTACACCTTC.